A single sample is the source of the 23 T cell receptor beta chains below, sequenced in a study of PD-1 blockade in classical Hodgkin lymphoma. Following autologous stem cell transplantation, relapse occurred in every patient, and exposure to brentuximab vedotin varied. Repertoires were generated with immunoSEQ multiplex PCR, while TCRdb's copy carries only in-frame clones and drops some. The table has nearly 60,000 clones, approximately 90% seen once. The sequencing used peripheral blood mononuclear cells (PBMCs), collected before the second cycle of nivolumab. The receptors were gathered from a human donor with classical Hodgkin lymphoma.

The rearrangement links TRBV5-1 to TRBJ2-5, with 7 bases aligning to TRBD2. The CDR3 length is 16 residues. From germline, CDR1 is SGHRS and CDR2 YFSETQ. V was pared by 3 bases and J by 1 base, with 9 bases of the junction left unmatched. CDR3 amino acids: CASSWLADSSQETQYF. CDR3 DNA: TGCGCCAGCAGCTGGCTAGCGGACTCTTCCCAAGAGACCCAGTACTTC.

The chain carries TRBV6-5 and TRBJ2-2; no definite D call. Trimming took off 3 bases at V and 3 bases at J, with 5 bases between the two ends. This CDR3 is built from 13 residues. The germline CDR1 and CDR2 sequences are MNHEY and SVGAGI. In nucleotides, the CDR3 is TGTGCCAGCAGTTATGGGGACACCGGGGAGCTGTTTTTT. Its translation: CASSYGDTGELFF.

The rearrangement links TRBV18 to TRBJ1-5; the D gene is possibly TRBD1 (6 bases). V lost 0 bases, J lost 4 bases, and 10 bases lay in between. CDR3 length: 15 amino acids. In germline, CDR1 is KGHSH, CDR2 LQKENI. Written as DNA, the CDR3 is TGTGCCAGCTCACCACCAGGGGGAGGAAATCAGCCCCAGCATTTT. Its protein is CASSPPGGGNQPQHF.

This clone was found once. This sequence joins TRBV9 and TRBJ1-3; D not resolved. Per germline, CDR1 SGDLS and CDR2 YYNGEE. The germline V and J ends were trimmed by 2 bases and 0 bases, with 6 bases remaining between them. The CDR3 extends over 14 amino acids. CDR3 amino acids: CASSVLSSGNTIYF. CDR3 nucleotide sequence: TGTGCCAGCAGCGTTCTAAGCTCTGGAAACACCATATATTTT. Variable domain in full (rest from reference TRBV9 and TRBJ1-3): DSGVTQTPKHLITATGQRVTLRCSPRSGDLSVYWYQQSLDQGLQFLIQYYNGEERAKGNILERFSAQQFPDLHSELNLSSLELGDSALYFCASSVLSSGNTIYFGEGSWLTVV.

Only one count was recorded for this clone. This rearrangement joins TRBV6-1 to TRBJ2-2; 9 nucleotides agree with TRBD1. V dropped 5 bases and J dropped 6; count of bases not matched to a gene: 4. This CDR3 spans 14 amino acids. Germline CDR1 and CDR2: MNHNS and SASEGT. In nucleotides, the CDR3 is TGTGCCAGCAGTAGGACAGGGGTTGCCGGGGAGCTGTTTTTT. Translated, it gives CASSRTGVAGELFF.

V usage is TRBV7-9 and J usage is TRBJ2-5; 11 positions match TRBD1. The CDR3 loop spans 15 amino acids. Germline CDR1 SEHNR, CDR2 FQNEAQ (reference sequence). The V segment lost 2 bases and the J segment 5 bases; nucleotides outside the gene matches: 4. The CDR3 here is CASSLPGQGVETQYF. Written as DNA, the CDR3 is TGTGCCAGCAGCTTACCGGGACAGGGGGTCGAGACCCAGTACTTC.

The rearrangement uses TRBV2 and TRBJ2-2, with a tentative D call TRBD1 (6 bases). Trimming shortened V by 5 bases and J by 5 bases, and 12 bases separated the two germline ends. The CDR3 covers 14 residues. CDR1 SNHLY and CDR2 FYNNEI come from the germline V gene. CDR3 amino acids: CASSLGDTTGELFF. CDR3 nucleotides: TGTGCCAGCAGTTTAGGGGACACAACCGGGGAGCTGTTTTTT.

The V gene is TRBV6-5, the J gene TRBJ1-1; weak D call: TRBD1 (6 bases). CDR1 and CDR2 (germline): MNHEY, SVGAGI. Deletions cut 5 bases from V and 0 bases from J, with 13 bases between. This CDR3 has 15 amino acids. The CDR3 loop reads CASSPDRNMNTEAFF. The CDR3 DNA sequence: TGTGCCAGCAGTCCAGACAGGAACATGAACACTGAAGCTTTCTTT.

The table lists this clone with a count of one. The V and J genes are TRBV4-1 and TRBJ1-5, with 8 bases lining up with TRBD1. The V gene's germline CDR1 is MGHRA and CDR2 YSYEKL. This CDR3 region has 15 residues. V lost 0 bases, J lost 7 bases, and 5 bases stayed unmatched. CDR3 loop: CASSQDQGAGQPQHF. As DNA, the CDR3 is TGCGCCAGCAGCCAAGATCAGGGGGCTGGCCAGCCCCAGCATTTT.

V gene TRBV21-1 combines with J gene TRBJ2-2; the DNA was not compared with TRBD2, the D call given in the table. TRBV21-1 is a pseudogene locus. The CDR3 loop spans 15 amino acids. The CDR3 region has the DNA TGTGCCAGCGGGGCTAGCGGGAGAATTACCGGGGAGCTGTTTTTT. Amino acid sequence: CASGASGRITGELFF.

The chain joins TRBV10-3 to TRBJ2-2; 7 nucleotides match TRBD1. Trimming at V came to 6 bases and at J to 6 bases, leaving 10 bases not matched to a gene. The CDR3 is 15 amino acids. Germline V gene data show CDR1 as ENHRY and CDR2 as SYGVKD. This CDR3 is CAISDSDRASGELFF. The CDR3 DNA sequence: TGTGCCATCAGCGACTCCGACAGGGCGTCCGGGGAGCTGTTTTTT.

J is TRBJ2-7 and V is TRBV28; 10 bases line up with TRBD1. Germline values: CDR1 MDHEN, CDR2 SYDVKM. Losses at the gene ends were 8 bases for V and 6 bases for J; bases not matched to a gene: 13. This CDR3 is built from 15 residues. DNA for the CDR3: TGTGCCAGCGCGAATCCGGGACAGGGGTTTGGCGAGCAGTACTTC. It translates to CASANPGQGFGEQYF. Full variable domain (rest looked up from reference TRBV28 and TRBJ2-7): DVKVTQSSRYLVKRTGEKVFLECVQDMDHENMFWYRQDPGLGLRLIYFSYDVKMKEKGDIPEGYSVSREKKERFSLILESASTNQTSMYLCASANPGQGFGEQYFGPGTRLTVT.

The gene calls are TRBV5-1 and TRBJ2-6, with D hard to call. The V end lost 0 bases, the J end lost 0 bases, and 7 bases lay between the germline ends. Germline CDR1 reads SGHRS; CDR2 reads YFSETQ. This CDR3 has 16 residues. The CDR3 sequence: CASSLVIGSGANVLTF. As DNA, the CDR3 is TGCGCCAGCAGCTTGGTTATAGGCTCTGGGGCCAACGTCCTGACTTTC.

CDR3 in DNA: TGTGCCAGCAGTCTTTGGGGACAGGGGGACACCATATATTTT. Amino acids: CASSLWGQGDTIYF. This rearrangement joins TRBV28 to TRBJ1-3, with 11 nucleotides matching TRBD1. Trimming removed 5 bases from V and 8 bases from J; junction bases left unmatched: 5. This CDR3 has 14 amino acids. The germline gives CDR1 MDHEN, CDR2 SYDVKM.

This chain connects TRBV2 to TRBJ2-7; maybe TRBD1 (6 bases). V dropped 9 bases and J dropped 6 bases, with 15 bases sitting between them. This CDR3 spans 12 amino acids. Germline V lookup: CDR1 SNHLY, CDR2 FYNNEI. CDR3 amino acids: CASVGVGGEQYF. In nucleotides, the CDR3 is TGTGCCAGTGTGGGGGTAGGGGGCGAGCAGTACTTC.

This clone has just one count. This CDR3 is CAISDSTGIQETQYF. CDR3 sequence (DNA): TGTGCCATCAGCGACTCTACAGGAATTCAAGAGACCCAGTACTTC. The V gene is TRBV10-3, the J gene TRBJ2-5; a weak D match, TRBD1 (5 bases). In germline, CDR1 is ENHRY, CDR2 SYGVKD. The V end lost 6 bases, the J end lost 2 bases, and 16 bases lay between the germline ends. This CDR3 is 15 amino acids long.

CDR3 residues: CASSELAGISEQYF. The CDR3 bases are TGTGCCAGCAGCGAACTAGCGGGGATTAGCGAGCAGTACTTC. The chain joins TRBV11-2 to TRBJ2-7, with 10 bases identical to TRBD2. Germline values: CDR1 SGHAT, CDR2 FQNNGV. The ends lost 5 bases at V and 6 bases at J; junction bases unmatched: 7. CDR3 size: 14 residues.

The chain employs TRBV7-9 and TRBJ1-3; 9 bases map to TRBD1. The CDR3 is made up of 16 amino acids. The germline CDR1 and CDR2 sequences are SEHNR and FQNEAQ (reference sequence). V was clipped by 3 bases and J by 0 bases; unmatched bases: 3. In DNA, the CDR3 is TGTGCCAGCAGCTTGGAGACAGGGGGCTCTGGAAACACCATATATTTT. Amino acids: CASSLETGGSGNTIYF.

V is TRBV4-3 and J is TRBJ2-7, with 9 bases aligning to TRBD1. Germline V gene lookup returns CDR1 LGHNA and CDR2 YSLEER. The CDR3 contains 17 residues. V trimming: 1 base; J trimming: 2 bases; junction bases outside the gene matches: 9. CDR3 DNA: TGCGCCAGCAGCCAAGGGGCCGGGACAGGGCCACCCTACGAGCAGTACTTC. Its translation is CASSQGAGTGPPYEQYF.

The DNA of the CDR3 is TGTGCCAGCACTCCAGGAGCCGGCTCGGATGGCTACACCTTC. Residues: CASTPGAGSDGYTF. J is TRBJ1-2 and V is TRBV28; the D is unclear. V lost 7 bases and J lost 6, with 18 bases in between. Looked up from germline, CDR1 is MDHEN and CDR2 is SYDVKM. The CDR3 loop spans 14 amino acids.

The chain links TRBV7-7 to TRBJ2-3; D gene ambiguous. The V gene's germline CDR1 is SSHAT and CDR2 FNYEAQ (reference sequence). V was pared by 1 base and J by 4 bases, with 9 bases between. CDR3 length: 14 residues. For the CDR3, the DNA is TGTGCCAGCAGCTTAGGAGGTCCTCCAGATACGCAGTATTTT. It is translated as CASSLGGPPDTQYF. The full variable domain, in which reference TRBV7-7 and TRBJ2-3 provide the parts outside the CDR3, is GAGVSQSPRYKVTKRGQDVTLRCDPISSHATLYWYQQALGQGPEFLTYFNYEAQPDKSGLPSDRFSAERPEGSISTLTIQRTEQRDSAMYRCASSLGGPPDTQYFGPGTRLTVL.

This clone has just a few counts. The CDR3 region is CASSSGSQETQYF. As DNA, the CDR3 is TGTGCCAGTAGTTCAGGGTCCCAAGAGACCCAGTACTTC. The chain is built from TRBV19 and TRBJ2-5; a weak D match, TRBD1 (5 bases). V gave up 5 bases and J gave up 1 base, with 8 bases separating them. The CDR3 covers 13 residues. The germline V gene encodes CDR1 LNHDA and CDR2 SQIVND (reference sequence).

This clone is medium-sized by share. V gene TRBV15 combines with J gene TRBJ1-2, with no clear D. V was pared by 1 base and J by 8 bases, with 11 bases between. Germline CDR1 and CDR2: LNHNV and YYDKDF (reference sequence). This CDR3 is built from 13 residues. The CDR3 DNA follows: TGTGCCACCAGCAGAGGCTTTCCCCTCGGCTACACCTTC. It translates to CATSRGFPLGYTF.